Each of the 6 T cell receptor beta chains below was sequenced from the same sample in a study of CD8 T cells in ankylosing spondylitis (dated by TCRdb to about 2017). The protocol used for the library was 5' RACE. Sequencing relied on an Illumina HiSeq 2500. TCRdb reprocessing: public reads trimmed at Q25 with fastp, clones called with MiXCR, in-frame beta chains kept. Identical CDR3 proteins give one entry, which carries the most common genes and DNA. The sample table lists 150,000 or so distinct CDR3 sequences, 9.8% of them with a count of one. Around 15% of the sample belongs to the ten largest clones. Sequencing was carried out using blood, either unsorted or a sorted T cell fraction (not recorded which). The source is a female donor with ankylosing spondylitis or in good health (not recorded which).

This clonotype was counted once. The conserved final phenylalanine or tryptophan is absent from the CDR3, which likely points to a read error. V and J are TRBV4-3 and TRBJ1-2; D is ambiguous. This CDR3 is built from 15 residues. From germline, CDR1 is LGHNA and CDR2 YSLEER. This CDR3 reads CGSSRRRQVIYRYTL. Written as DNA, the CDR3 is TGCGGCAGCAGCCGAAGACGGCAAGTGATTTATCGCTACACCTTG.

V usage is TRBV10-1 and J usage is TRBJ2-2; D uncertain. The germline V gene encodes CDR1 WNHNN and CDR2 SYGVQD (reference sequence). The CDR3 has 13 residues. Trimming took 5 bases from V and 7 from J, leaving 11 bases between them. CDR3 DNA sequence: TGCGCCAGCAGTTCCCCGGAGCACGGGGAGCTGTTTTTT. Translating it yields CASSSPEHGELFF.

The rearrangement links TRBV4-1 to TRBJ2-7; 9 positions agree with TRBD2. J lost 2 bases, V lost 1 base, and 3 bases had no gene match. This CDR3 has 15 residues. Germline assignment: CDR1 MGHRA and CDR2 YSYEKL. Here the CDR3 reads CASSQGLAVTYEQYF. The CDR3 DNA reads TGCGCCAGCAGCCAAGGACTAGCGGTTACCTACGAGCAGTACTTC.

V usage is TRBV6-1 and J usage is TRBJ2-2, with D tentatively TRBD2 (5 bases). V lost 6 bases and J lost 7, with 12 bases in between. The CDR3 sequence is 13 residues long. The V gene's germline CDR1 is MNHNS and CDR2 SASEGT. The CDR3 DNA sequence: TGTGCCAGCAGCGTGCTAGGGAGCGGGGAGCTGTTTTTT. Its protein is CASSVLGSGELFF.

This clonotype came up once. CDR3 protein: CASSPTSGMIDTQYF. DNA for the CDR3: TGTGCCAGCAGCCCGACTAGCGGGATGATAGATACGCAGTATTTT. The genes are TRBV9 and TRBJ2-3; 11 nucleotides align to TRBD2. This CDR3 contains 15 residues. With 4 bases clipped from V and 5 bases from J, the junction kept 6 bases outside the gene matches. The germline gives CDR1 SGDLS, CDR2 YYNGEE.

The rearrangement uses TRBV6-1 and TRBJ2-1, with D unresolved. V was shortened by 2 bases and J by 8 bases, with 4 bases between the two germline ends. Germline V gene lookup returns CDR1 MNHNS and CDR2 SASEGT. This CDR3 is 11 amino acids long. The CDR3 nucleotides read TGTGCCAGCAGTGAACAGGATGAGCAGTTCTTC. Protein sequence: CASSEQDEQFF.